This is a list of T cell receptor beta chains from one sample in a study of untreated major depressive disorder. Clones were read by immunoSEQ multiplex PCR, and TCRdb kept only the in-frame ones, dropping some. The sample holds roughly 25,000 clones, 91% seen once. Sequenced: CD4+ T cells from PBMCs. Every receptor here comes from a woman in her twenties or thirties with major depressive disorder. CDR3s include the opening cysteine and the closing phenylalanine or tryptophan. The D gene is left open where the match is weak. For some rows the clone size is stated as once, few or many, or as a class when expanded; others skip it.

J,size,D,V,DNA,CDR3
TRBJ1-1,NA,NA,TRBV5-4,TGTGCCAGCAGCAAACAGGGTGGGACTGAAGCTTTCTTT,CASSKQGGTEAFF
TRBJ1-2,NA,TRBD1,TRBV11-2,TGTGCCAGCAGCAATCGCGGGACAGTCGAATATGGCTACACCTTC,CASSNRGTVEYGYTF
TRBJ1-1,NA,TRBD1,TRBV5-6,TGTGCCAGCAGTACGGGACAGGGGCTCAACACTGAAGCTTTCTTT,CASSTGQGLNTEAFF
TRBJ2-3,NA,NA,TRBV5-4,TGTGCCAGCAGCCCTCTTACGGCCTTCAGGGATACGCAGTATTTT,CASSPLTAFRDTQYF
TRBJ1-2,NA,NA,TRBV4-1,TGCGCCAGCAGCCCGCGGTGGGCAGGGGGCTACACCTTC,CASSPRWAGGYTF
TRBJ1-2,NA,TRBD1,TRBV4-2,TGTGCCAGCAGCCAGAGGACAGGGGGCGCCGAGGAGGGCTACACCTTC,CASSQRTGGAEEGYTF
TRBJ2-6,NA,NA,TRBV18,TGTGCCAGCTCACCATTAGAGGTGGGTATCTACTCTGGGGCCAACGTCCTGACTTTC,CASSPLEVGIYSGANVLTF
TRBJ2-5,NA,TRBD1,TRBV2,TGTGCCAGCGATCAAATCCTACAGGGGGCAAGAAAGACCCAGTACTTC,CASDQILQGARKTQYF
TRBJ1-1,NA,NA,TRBV27,TGTGCCAGCAGGACGTGGGGGTCGGTCACTGAAGCTTTCTTT,CASRTWGSVTEAFF
TRBJ1-2,NA,TRBD1,TRBV7-2,TGTGCCAGCACCCCCGGACCGGGACAGGCCTATGGCTACACCTTC,CASTPGPGQAYGYTF
TRBJ2-2,NA,NA,TRBV27,TGTGCCAGCAGTTTACGGGTGAACACCGGGGAGCTGTTTTTT,CASSLRVNTGELFF
TRBJ1-2,NA,NA,TRBV23-1,TGCGCCAGCAGTCTGTGGGCAGTTTGTAATGGCTACACCTTC,CASSLWAVCNGYTF
TRBJ2-1,NA,TRBD1,TRBV14,TGTGCCAGCAGCCCGCACGACAGGGTGTCGGTCAATGAGCAGTTCTTC,CASSPHDRVSVNEQFF
TRBJ2-7,once,NA,TRBV9,TGTGCCAGCAGCCTGGGCCAGGGACCAGTCTACGAGCAGTACTTC,CASSLGQGPVYEQYF
TRBJ1-5,NA,NA,TRBV4-1,TGCGCCAGCAGCCAAGGGGAGCATCAGCCCCAGCATTTT,CASSQGEHQPQHF
TRBJ2-5,NA,TRBD1,TRBV5-6,TGTGCCAGCAGCATACTAAGGGGGCAAAGGGGGATCCAGTACTTC,CASSILRGQRGIQYF
TRBJ1-4,NA,TRBD1,TRBV5-1,TGCGCCAGCAGCAAGCACCGGGACAGGGGGAGATTTGATGAAAAACTGTTTTTT,CASSKHRDRGRFDEKLFF
TRBJ2-4,NA,NA,TRBV11-1,TGTGCCAGCAGTTCATCACGCGCCAGGGGTGCCATTCAGTACTTC,CASSSSRARGAIQYF
TRBJ2-7,NA,TRBD2,TRBV9,TGTGCCAGCAGCGTCGGGACTAGCGGGTCCTACGAGCAGTACTTC,CASSVGTSGSYEQYF
TRBJ1-2,once,NA,TRBV9,TGTGCCAGCAGCGTAGGAGGTGCGCAGGATAACTATGGCTACACCTTC,CASSVGGAQDNYGYTF
TRBJ1-1,NA,NA,TRBV28,TGTGCCAGCAGTCTCCGACTGAACACTGAAGCTTTCTTT,CASSLRLNTEAFF
TRBJ1-5,NA,TRBD1,TRBV6-6,TGTGCCAGCAGCCTGGGACAGGGGGCTAGCAATCAGCCCCAGCATTTT,CASSLGQGASNQPQHF
TRBJ1-2,NA,TRBD1,TRBV11-2,TGTGCCAGCAGTTGGGACAGGCCCACACCCGGCTATGGCTACACCTTC,CASSWDRPTPGYGYTF
TRBJ2-1,NA,TRBD1,TRBV2,TGTGCCAGCATCCCGGGACAGGGGTACAATGAGCAGTTCTTC,CASIPGQGYNEQFF
TRBJ2-5,NA,TRBD2,TRBV28,TGTGCCAGCTCCTCGGTTGCGGGGGGCCCGGAGACCCAGTACTTC,CASSSVAGGPETQYF
TRBJ2-2,once,NA,TRBV7-9,TGTGCCAGCAGCTTACGGGATATCACCGGGGAGCTGTTTTTT,CASSLRDITGELFF
TRBJ1-1,few,NA,TRBV28,TGTGCCAGCAGTTTATTCGGACCCAGGAACACTGAAGCTTTCTTT,CASSLFGPRNTEAFF
TRBJ2-3,NA,NA,TRBV7-2,TGTGCCAGCAGCTTAGGCGGGGCAGATACGCAGTATTTT,CASSLGGADTQYF
TRBJ2-7,NA,NA,TRBV25-1,TGTGCCAGCAGTGAATTCGACGAGCAGTACTTC,CASSEFDEQYF
TRBJ2-7,NA,TRBD2,TRBV10-3,TGTGCCTCCGGACTAGCGGGGGGGCACTACGAGCAGTACTTC,CASGLAGGHYEQYF
TRBJ2-7,NA,TRBD2,TRBV29-1,TGCAGCGTTGAACTAGCGGGGCCTTACTACGAGCAGTACTTC,CSVELAGPYYEQYF
TRBJ1-2,NA,NA,TRBV7-9,TGTGCCAGCAGCTTATCAGGGGTTGTAGACTATGGCTACACCTTC,CASSLSGVVDYGYTF
TRBJ2-1,few,TRBD2,TRBV18,TGTGCCAGCTCACCTCCTAGCGGTACTAGCTCCTACAATGAGCAGTTCTTC,CASSPPSGTSSYNEQFF